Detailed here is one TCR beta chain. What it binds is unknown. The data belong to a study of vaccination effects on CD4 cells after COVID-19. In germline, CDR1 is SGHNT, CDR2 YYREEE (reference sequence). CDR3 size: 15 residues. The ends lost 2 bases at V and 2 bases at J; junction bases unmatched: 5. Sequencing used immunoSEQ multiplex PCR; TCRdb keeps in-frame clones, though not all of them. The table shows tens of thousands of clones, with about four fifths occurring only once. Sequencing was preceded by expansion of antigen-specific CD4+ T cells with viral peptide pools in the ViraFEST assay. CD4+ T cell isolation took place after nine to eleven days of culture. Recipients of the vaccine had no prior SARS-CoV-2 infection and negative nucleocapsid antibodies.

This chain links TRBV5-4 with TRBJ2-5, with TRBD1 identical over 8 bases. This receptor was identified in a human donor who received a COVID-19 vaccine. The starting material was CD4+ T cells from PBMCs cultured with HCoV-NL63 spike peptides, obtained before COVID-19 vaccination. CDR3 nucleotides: TGTGCCAGCAGCTTTCCGCGACAGGGGCAAGAGACCCAGTACTTC. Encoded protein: CASSFPRQGQETQYF.